The 24 T cell receptor beta chains presented below share a single source sample, sequenced in a study of shared clonotypes between healthy human individuals. Produced via immunoSEQ multiplex PCR; TCRdb's table is partial and in-frame only. The sample contains about 2.2 million clones, 85% to 95% of which appear only once. Positively selected for CCR7, the CD45RO-negative cells used as naive CD8 cells excluded terminally differentiated effector memory CD45RA+ cells. Sequencing used naive CD8+ T cells from PBMCs. These receptors were obtained from a man aged 18 to 30 in good health. Some clones in this sample may be carry-over from other donors' samples.

This clone was detected once. The chain recombines TRBV7-8 with TRBJ2-7, with D maybe TRBD1 (6 bases). Germline values: CDR1 SGHVS, CDR2 FQNEAQ. Trimming removed 1 base at V and 2 bases at J, with 15 bases between. The CDR3 sequence is 16 residues long. Here the CDR3 reads CASSLGVARGPYEQYF. The CDR3 DNA reads TGTGCCAGCAGCTTAGGGGTTGCCAGGGGCCCCTACGAGCAGTACTTC.

As to this clone: Other DNA sequences in this sample translate to the same CDR3. V usage is TRBV4-1 and J usage is TRBJ2-7, with D unclear. This CDR3 comprises 14 residues. From germline, CDR1 is MGHRA and CDR2 YSYEKL. Trimming pared 0 bases from V and 0 bases from J, leaving 6 bases between. The CDR3 loop reads CASSQDRSSYEQYF. As DNA, the CDR3 is TGCGCCAGCAGCCAAGATCGTAGCTCCTACGAGCAGTACTTC.

CDR3 nucleotides: TGTGCCAGCACCGCCCGGCCTTACACAGATACGCAGTATTTT. It yields the protein CASTARPYTDTQYF. The rearrangement joins TRBV6-1 to TRBJ2-3; no reliable D call. The germline V gene has CDR1 MNHNS and CDR2 SASEGT. The CDR3 has 14 amino acids. With 7 bases removed from V and 2 bases from J, the gap between germline ends came to 13 bases.

J is TRBJ1-3 and V is TRBV28; possibly TRBD1 for D (6 bases). The CDR3 length is 15 residues. Germline loops: CDR1 MDHEN, CDR2 SYDVKM. Deletions cut 7 bases from V and 0 bases from J, with 13 bases between. CDR3 in amino acids: CASNTGQHSGNTIYF. The CDR3 coding sequence is TGTGCCAGCAACACGGGACAACACTCTGGAAACACCATATATTTT.

This chain joins TRBV5-4 and TRBJ1-3, with 9 bases lining up with TRBD1. The V segment lost 5 bases and the J segment 4 bases; nucleotides outside the gene matches: 4. CDR3 length: 14 residues. The V gene's germline CDR1 is SGHNT and CDR2 YYREEE (reference sequence). DNA for the CDR3: TGTGCCAGCAGTTGGGACAGGGACGGAAACACCATATATTTT. This codes for CASSWDRDGNTIYF.

Here the CDR3 DNA reads TGTGCCAGCAGCCCCCGGGGTGGTGTAGATACGCAGTATTTT. Its translation: CASSPRGGVDTQYF. The chain couples TRBV7-9 to TRBJ2-3; possibly TRBD2 for D (5 bases). Germline V gene sequence: CDR1 SEHNR, CDR2 FQNEAQ (reference sequence). The CDR3 loop spans 14 amino acids. V was cut by 5 bases and J by 5 bases, with 14 bases left in between.

V gene TRBV5-6 combines with J gene TRBJ1-2; 9 bases align to TRBD1. CDR1 SGHDT and CDR2 YYEEEE come from the germline V gene. V was clipped by 0 bases and J by 8 bases; unmatched bases: 8. The CDR3 covers 15 residues. CDR3 sequence (DNA): TGTGCCAGCAGCTTGGCCGGACAGGGGATGGGCGGCTACACCTTC. It encodes CASSLAGQGMGGYTF.

This clone was found once. V is TRBV5-1 and J is TRBJ2-7; D possibly corresponds to TRBD1 (6 bases). Germline V CDR1 and CDR2: SGHRS, YFSETQ. The CDR3 totals 16 residues. V was shortened by 3 bases and J by 3 bases, with 19 bases between the two germline ends. The CDR3 is CASSWPPQGSNYEQYF. CDR3 bases: TGCGCCAGCAGCTGGCCCCCTCAGGGGTCGAACTACGAGCAGTACTTC.

The V call is TRBV28, the J call TRBJ2-2, with TRBD2 identical over 7 bases. Germline CDR1 MDHEN, CDR2 SYDVKM. V lost 8 bases, J lost 6 bases, and 15 bases stayed unmatched. The CDR3 sequence is 16 residues long. This chain's CDR3 is CASSGLRKLGAGELFF. The CDR3 nucleotides are TGTGCCAGCTCGGGACTACGGAAGCTAGGGGCCGGGGAGCTGTTTTTT.

V is TRBV19 and J is TRBJ2-5; perhaps TRBD2 as D (5 bases). Germline V gene lookup returns CDR1 LNHDA and CDR2 SQIVND (reference sequence). This CDR3 is built from 13 residues. V was clipped by 8 bases and J by 4 bases, with 14 bases between them. This chain's CDR3 is CASSLPGGETQYF. In nucleotides, the CDR3 is TGTGCCAGTTCGTTACCTGGAGGAGAGACCCAGTACTTC.

The V call is TRBV15, the J call TRBJ1-5, with 10 nucleotides matching TRBD1. CDR3 length: 15 amino acids. The V gene end was trimmed by 6 bases and the J gene end by 7 bases; junction bases not matched to a gene: 9. The V gene's germline CDR1 is LNHNV and CDR2 YYDKDF (reference sequence). The CDR3, as DNA: TGTGCCACCAGAGGGACAGGGGAGACGCAACAGCCCCAGCATTTT. It codes for CATRGTGETQQPQHF.

V gene TRBV9 combines with J gene TRBJ1-1; 7 bases agree with TRBD1. V dropped 4 bases and J dropped 3; count of bases not matched to a gene: 6. The CDR3 spans 14 residues. CDR1 and CDR2 (germline): SGDLS, YYNGEE. CDR3 amino acids: CASSQGTVDTEAFF. CDR3 nucleotides: TGTGCCAGCAGCCAGGGGACAGTTGACACTGAAGCTTTCTTT.

The gene calls are TRBV11-2 and TRBJ1-1; 8 bases map to TRBD1. This CDR3 contains 13 residues. CDR1 and CDR2 (germline): SGHAT, FQNNGV. V shed 4 bases, J shed 7 bases, and the junction held 5 bases outside the gene matches. The chain's CDR3 is CASSSGQELEAFF. In DNA form, the CDR3 reads TGTGCCAGCAGCTCGGGACAGGAGCTTGAAGCTTTCTTT.

The gene calls are TRBV6-5 and TRBJ1-2, with D possibly being TRBD1 (5 bases). Germline lookup yields CDR1 MNHEY and CDR2 SVGAGI. The CDR3 runs 15 residues. The V gene lost 6 bases and the J gene lost 4 bases, with 18 bases spanning the gap. In DNA form, the CDR3 reads TGTGCCAGCAGCCTGGGACGGACACCGATCTATGGCTACACCTTC. Amino acid sequence: CASSLGRTPIYGYTF.

V and J are TRBV9 and TRBJ2-3, with D possibly TRBD2 on 6 matching bases. The length of the CDR3 is 13 residues. Trimming left V 6 bases short and J 5 bases short, with 13 bases between. Germline V gives CDR1 SGDLS, CDR2 YYNGEE. CDR3 protein: CASTGSGGDTQYF. The CDR3 DNA reads as TGTGCCAGCACGGGCTCCGGGGGAGATACGCAGTATTTT.

This sequence joins TRBV4-1 and TRBJ2-2, with 8 positions matching TRBD1. Germline loops: CDR1 MGHRA, CDR2 YSYEKL. V shed 1 base, J shed 7 bases, and the junction held 11 bases outside the gene matches. The CDR3 is 17 residues long. The CDR3 loop is CASSQGSRTGSFGELFF. CDR3 DNA sequence: TGCGCCAGCAGCCAAGGTAGTAGGACAGGGTCATTCGGGGAGCTGTTTTTT.

This sequence joins TRBV30 and TRBJ2-4, with D maybe TRBD2 (6 bases). In germline, CDR1 is GTSNPN, CDR2 SVGIG (reference sequence). This CDR3 contains 17 residues. Trimming took 3 bases from V and 0 from J, leaving 18 bases between them. DNA of the CDR3: TGTGCCTGGAGCGCAATGGACTACCCTCTAGCCAAAAACATTCAGTACTTC. Amino acids: CAWSAMDYPLAKNIQYF.

The table lists this clone with a count of one. The chain carries TRBV27 and TRBJ2-1, with D possibly being TRBD1 (6 bases). V was cut by 6 bases and J by 2 bases, with 29 bases left in between. The CDR3 contains 20 residues. The germline gives CDR1 MNHEY, CDR2 SMNVEV (reference sequence). CDR3 DNA: TGTGCCAGCAGAGACCCCCGGGACACACGAGGGGGAGTCCCCTACAATGAGCAGTTCTTC. This gives the protein CASRDPRDTRGGVPYNEQFF.

A word on this clone: This CDR3 is also generated by other DNA sequences in the sample. This chain connects TRBV4-3 to TRBJ2-7; 10 nucleotides align to TRBD1. The CDR3 extends over 14 amino acids. Germline CDR1 is LGHNA and CDR2 is YSLEER. The V segment lost 4 bases and the J segment 2 bases; nucleotides outside the gene matches: 2. Written as DNA, the CDR3 is TGCGCCAGCAGCCCGGGACAGGGGACCTACGAGCAGTACTTC. Its protein product is CASSPGQGTYEQYF.

This clone was recorded once. Distinct nucleotide sequences in the sample also encode this CDR3. This chain's CDR3 is CASSLPGGEQYF. The CDR3 DNA reads TGTGCCAGCAGTCTACCGGGCGGGGAGCAGTACTTC. J is TRBJ2-7 and V is TRBV27, with D tentatively TRBD2 (5 bases). The CDR3 is 12 amino acids. Trimming removed 5 bases from V and 7 bases from J, with 12 bases in between. The germline CDR1 and CDR2 sequences are MNHEY and SMNVEV (reference sequence).

The chain has TRBV28 and TRBJ1-2; D is unresolved. Trimming stripped 1 base from V and 0 bases from J, with 9 bases between. The CDR3 is 15 residues long. Germline V gene sequence: CDR1 MDHEN, CDR2 SYDVKM. CDR3 protein: CASSLLIKSNYGYTF. CDR3 sequence (DNA): TGTGCCAGCAGTTTATTGATCAAATCTAACTATGGCTACACCTTC.

The chain uses TRBV16 and TRBJ2-7; either TRBD1 or TRBD2 may supply D (5 bases each). The germline CDR1 and CDR2 sequences are KGHSY and FQNENV. The CDR3 has 13 residues. The V end lost 4 bases, the J end lost 3 bases, and 10 bases lay between the germline ends. CDR3: CASSRGRYYEQYF. CDR3 nucleotides: TGTGCCAGCAGCCGGGGACGGTACTACGAGCAGTACTTC. Full variable domain (rest looked up from reference TRBV16 and TRBJ2-7): GEEVAQTPKHLVRGEGQKAKLYCAPIKGHSYVFWYQQVLKNEFKFLISFQNENVFDETGMPKERFSAKCLPNSPCSLEIQATKLEDSAVYFCASSRGRYYEQYFGPGTRLTVT.

CDR3 amino acids: CASSQDRQGPGYTF. In DNA form, the CDR3 reads TGCGCCAGCAGCCAAGATCGGCAGGGCCCTGGCTACACCTTC. The rearrangement joins TRBV4-1 to TRBJ1-2, with TRBD1 as a possible D gene (5 bases). CDR1 is MGHRA and CDR2 is YSYEKL in the germline V gene. The CDR3 spans 14 residues. The V end was cut by 0 bases, the J end by 7 bases, with 12 bases between.

This clone was seen only once. The J gene is TRBJ1-1, the V gene TRBV13; D remains unclear. Looked up from germline, CDR1 is PRHDT and CDR2 is FYEKMQ (reference sequence). The V gene lost 0 bases and the J gene lost 1 base, with 12 bases spanning the gap. CDR3 length: 16 residues. CDR3 DNA sequence: TGTGCCAGCAGCTTAGGCAGCCCACTCCGGAACACTGAAGCTTTCTTT. This translates into CASSLGSPLRNTEAFF.